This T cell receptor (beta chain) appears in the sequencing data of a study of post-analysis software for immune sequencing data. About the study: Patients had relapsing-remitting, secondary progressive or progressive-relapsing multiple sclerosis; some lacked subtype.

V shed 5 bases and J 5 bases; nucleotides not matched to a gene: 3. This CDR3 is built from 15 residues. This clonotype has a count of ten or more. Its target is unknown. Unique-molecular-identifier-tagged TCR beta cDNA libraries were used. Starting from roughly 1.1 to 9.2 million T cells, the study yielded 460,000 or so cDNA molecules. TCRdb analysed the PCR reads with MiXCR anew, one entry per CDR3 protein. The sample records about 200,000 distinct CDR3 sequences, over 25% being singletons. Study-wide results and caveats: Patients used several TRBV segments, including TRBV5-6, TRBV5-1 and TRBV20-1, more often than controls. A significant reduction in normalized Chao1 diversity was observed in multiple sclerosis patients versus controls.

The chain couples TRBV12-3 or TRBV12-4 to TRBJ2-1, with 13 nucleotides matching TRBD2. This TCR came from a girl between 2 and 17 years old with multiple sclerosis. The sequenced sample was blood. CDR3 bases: TGTGCCAGCAGTGGGACTAGCGGGGCCGACAATGAGCAGTTCTTC. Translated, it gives CASSGTSGADNEQFF.